This T cell receptor beta chain comes out of a study of blood T cell repertoires in COVID-19. Study in general: Samples came from the United States, Italy and Spain, spanning acute and convalescent COVID-19. Sample material is recorded as cDNA or gDNA derived from T cells, B-cell-depleted T cells, or PBMCs.

The table came from immunoSEQ multiplex PCR; TCRdb's copy has only in-frame clones and leaves some out. Found here are roughly 220,000 clones, 65% to 85% of them singletons; the top ten hold more than 2%. CDR3 length: 15 residues. Losses at the gene ends were 7 bases for V and 7 bases for J; bases not matched to a gene: 10. From germline, CDR1 is MNHEY and CDR2 SMNVEV (reference sequence). The sequence was obtained from a woman aged 60 to 75 with acute or convalescent COVID-19. The gene calls are TRBV27 and TRBJ1-6; 7 bases fit TRBD1. What was sequenced was peripheral blood. The DNA of the CDR3 is TGTGCCAGCACCCGAACCGGGACAGTAAATTCACCCCTCCACTTT. It yields the protein CASTRTGTVNSPLHF.